The sequence of this T cell receptor beta chain was determined in a study of T-cell reconstitution after alpha-beta-depleted transplantation in children. General observations from the study: Certain patients had high TCRbeta diversity at day 60, and it came from recipient T cells and thymic progenitors that survived. The main origin of T-cell counts and diversity one year after transplant was newly produced T cells.

Researchers prepared the TCRbeta library using unique molecular identifiers, the study reports. A single record per CDR3 protein comes from TCRdb applying MiXCR to the PCR reads. This table has 610,000 or so distinct CDR3 sequences, over 25% appearing once. V dropped 6 bases and J dropped 5 bases, with 10 bases sitting between them. CDR3 size: 11 residues. The germline V gene has CDR1 SQVTM and CDR2 ANQGSEA. This clonotype was seen a handful of times. The antigen remains undetermined. The sample in question was PBMCs, obtained before TCRalphabeta/CD19-depleted stem cell transplant. The clonotype was recovered from a boy less than two years old with Wiskott-Aldrich syndrome, due to receive a stem cell transplant. The rearrangement uses TRBV29-1 and TRBJ2-5; D uncertain. Written as DNA, the CDR3 is TGCAGCGTGACGGGCTGGGAGACCCAGTACTTC. It yields the protein CSVTGWETQYF.